The present entry profiles one TCR beta chain with its context. Its cognate antigen is unknown. Trimming took off 4 bases at V and 0 bases at J, with 17 bases between the two ends. Germline-derived CDR1 and CDR2 are SNHLY and FYNNEI. The CDR3 sequence is 17 residues long. On sorted subsets, replicate PCRs used 200 to 250 ng DNA, or some 27,000 T cell genomes. Profiled with immunoSEQ multiplex PCR; TCRdb holds only in-frame clones, not every one. The repertoire holds roughly 2 million clones, with around 95% as singletons. The data derive from a study of shared clonotypes between healthy human individuals. For the study at large: For every donor, three CD4 naive, three CD4 memory, two CD8 naive and one CD8 memory plates were used. Broader study findings: Few donors limited the genetic and exposure-history diversity represented.

The chain links TRBV2 to TRBJ2-3, with D possibly matching TRBD2 (7 bases). The TCR originated in a man in his late teens or twenties in good health. The specimen was naive CD4+ T cells sorted from blood. Specified subset: CD45RA+ positively selected. The CDR3 region is CASSGGGGTGSTDTQYF. CDR3 nucleotides: TGTGCCAGCAGTGGTGGCGGGGGCACCGGAAGCACAGATACGCAGTATTTT.